Presented here are 28 T cell receptor beta chains from one specimen sequenced in a study of blood T cell repertoires in COVID-19. Sequenced by immunoSEQ multiplex PCR; TCRdb stores in-frame clones only, minus some. The table has about 220,000 clones, 83% seen once. The specimen sequenced was peripheral blood. The receptors here all came from a woman aged 40 to 55 with active or convalescent COVID-19.

The V call is TRBV4-3, the J call TRBJ2-7, with TRBD1 identical over 8 bases. Germline V gene data show CDR1 as LGHNA and CDR2 as YSLEER. With V trimmed by 3 bases and J by 3 bases, 7 bases remained unmatched. There are 15 residues in the CDR3. CDR3 DNA: TGCGCCAGCAGCCAGGAAGGACAGGGTCGCTACGAGCAGTACTTC. This sequence encodes CASSQEGQGRYEQYF.

The V and J genes are TRBV7-2 and TRBJ1-2; no clear D. The V end lost 4 bases, the J end lost 4 bases, and 7 bases lay between the germline ends. The CDR3 runs to 12 residues. Germline values: CDR1 SGHTA, CDR2 FQGNSA. The CDR3 here is CASSSPGYGYTF. CDR3 sequence (DNA): TGTGCCAGCAGCTCTCCCGGCTATGGCTACACCTTC.

V and J are TRBV7-9 and TRBJ1-3; D gene uncertain. Germline values: CDR1 SEHNR, CDR2 FQNEAQ (reference sequence). CDR3 length: 11 residues. The V end lost 5 bases, the J end lost 9 bases, and 8 bases lay between the germline ends. The CDR3 DNA sequence: TGTGCCAGCAGCAGGGATCGCACCATATATTTT. It codes for CASSRDRTIYF.

The V gene is TRBV6-4, the J gene TRBJ1-4; 12 bases align to TRBD1. After removal of 8 bases from V and 8 bases from J, the junction contained 12 bases not matched to a gene. CDR3 length: 16 amino acids. CDR1 is MRHNA, CDR2 SNTAGT, per germline. As DNA, the CDR3 is TGTGCCAGCGGAATCCTTCGGGACAGGGGGCTCGAAAAACTGTTTTTT. Translation gives CASGILRDRGLEKLFF.

This clone was seen a few times. This sequence joins TRBV25-1 and TRBJ1-1; D is unclear. CDR3 length equals 12 residues. Germline V CDR1 and CDR2: MGHDK, SYGVNS. Trimming took 7 bases from V and 4 from J, leaving 10 bases between them. This CDR3 reads CASKFTGTEAFF. The CDR3 nucleotides read TGTGCCAGCAAGTTTACGGGCACTGAAGCTTTCTTT.

V is TRBV25-1 and J is TRBJ1-2; D remains ambiguous. This CDR3 is 14 amino acids long. CDR1 MGHDK and CDR2 SYGVNS come from the germline V gene. Between the trimmed V and J ends, which lost 4 bases and 3 bases, there was a span of 12 bases. The CDR3 bases are TGTGCCAGCAGTGGGACGGGAAACGACTATGGCTACACCTTC. Translated, it gives CASSGTGNDYGYTF.

The chain is built from TRBV30 and TRBJ1-1, with a tentative D call TRBD1 (5 bases). This CDR3 contains 16 residues. Looked up from germline, CDR1 is GTSNPN and CDR2 is SVGIG (reference sequence). Trimming stripped 2 bases from V and 0 bases from J, with 16 bases between. The CDR3 is CAWSPLRGGMNTEAFF. CDR3 sequence (DNA): TGTGCCTGGAGTCCGTTAAGGGGTGGTATGAACACTGAAGCTTTCTTT. The complete variable domain, with remaining parts taken from reference TRBV30 and TRBJ1-1, reads SQTIHQWPATLVQPVGSPLSLECTVEGTSNPNLYWYRQAAGRGLQLLFYSVGIGQISSEVPQNLSASRPQDRQFILSSKKLLLSDSGFYLCAWSPLRGGMNTEAFFGQGTRLTVV.

This CDR3 reads CASTPSRGSAAGMGGKLFF. The CDR3, as DNA: TGTGCCAGTACCCCCAGTCGGGGAAGCGCCGCGGGGATGGGAGGAAAACTGTTTTTT. The chain carries TRBV19 and TRBJ1-4; D gene uncertain. Germline V gene lookup returns CDR1 LNHDA and CDR2 SQIVND (reference sequence). V gave up 7 bases and J gave up 10 bases, with 34 bases separating them. The CDR3 covers 19 residues.

This chain uses TRBV9 with TRBJ2-7, with 10 positions matching TRBD2. CDR1 is SGDLS and CDR2 is YYNGEE in the germline V gene. CDR3 length equals 15 residues. V lost 0 bases, J lost 5 bases, and 5 bases stayed unmatched. This CDR3 is CASSVALAGNDEQYF. In nucleotides, the CDR3 is TGTGCCAGCAGCGTAGCACTAGCGGGAAACGACGAGCAGTACTTC.

The chain carries TRBV5-1 and TRBJ1-2, with a tentative D call TRBD1 (5 bases). Germline values: CDR1 SGHRS, CDR2 YFSETQ. The CDR3 extends over 17 amino acids. V was clipped by 0 bases and J by 4 bases, with 19 bases between them. The DNA for the CDR3 is TGCGCCAGCAGCTTGGGACAGTACTCTAAAGCTAGCTATGGCTACACCTTC. Translation gives CASSLGQYSKASYGYTF.

The CDR3 coding sequence is TGTGCCAGCAGTTTAGGCAGGGAGGCTAACTATGGCTACACCTTC. Translating it yields CASSLGREANYGYTF. V is TRBV28 and J is TRBJ1-2, with a possible D match to TRBD1 (5 bases). V was pared by 2 bases and J by 0 bases, with 10 bases between. CDR1 and CDR2 (germline): MDHEN, SYDVKM. The CDR3 totals 15 residues.

This clone is deemed large (0.1 to 1%). The same CDR3 can be traced to other DNA sequences in this sample. The chain couples TRBV7-9 to TRBJ1-1, with 7 bases lining up with TRBD1. The CDR3 sequence is 15 residues long. V was pared by 1 base and J by 2 bases, with 4 bases of the junction left unmatched. The V gene's germline CDR1 is SEHNR and CDR2 FQNEAQ (reference sequence). CDR3 region: CASSLEQGLNTEAFF. In nucleotides, the CDR3 is TGTGCCAGCAGCTTAGAACAGGGGCTAAACACTGAAGCTTTCTTT.

This clone was picked up one time. This chain links TRBV18 with TRBJ2-5, with 11 bases identical to TRBD2. CDR3 size: 16 residues. CDR1 is KGHSH, CDR2 LQKENI, per germline. The V and J ends lost 3 bases and 4 bases, in that order; junction bases with no gene match: 7. The CDR3 DNA is TGTGCCAGCTCACCCACTAGCGGGGGCGTAGGAGAGACCCAGTACTTC. It specifies CASSPTSGGVGETQYF. The full variable domain, with the rest looked up from reference TRBV18 and TRBJ2-5, is NAGVMQNPRHLVRRRGQEARLRCSPMKGHSHVYWYRQLPEEGLKFMVYLQKENIIDESGMPKERFSAEFPKEGPSILRIQQVVRGDSAAYFCASSPTSGGVGETQYFGPGTRLLVL.

The chain has TRBV10-3 and TRBJ2-7; 8 nucleotides line up with TRBD1. CDR3 size: 16 residues. Germline-derived CDR1 and CDR2 are ENHRY and SYGVKD. V lost 0 bases to trimming and J lost 6 bases; unmatched junction nucleotides: 10. In nucleotides, the CDR3 is TGTGCCATCAGTGAGTCCTTGGGGCAGGGGGCTGGCGAGCAGTACTTC. This encodes CAISESLGQGAGEQYF.

V is TRBV19 and J is TRBJ2-5; 13 positions match TRBD2. CDR3 length equals 15 residues. After removal of 5 bases from V and 4 bases from J, the junction contained 4 bases not matched to a gene. In germline, CDR1 is LNHDA, CDR2 SQIVND (reference sequence). As DNA, the CDR3 is TGTGCCAGTAGTGGAGGACTAGCGGGAGTAGAGACCCAGTACTTC. This codes for CASSGGLAGVETQYF.

This chain joins TRBV7-9 and TRBJ2-5; 7 bases are a match to TRBD2. From germline, CDR1 is SEHNR and CDR2 FQNEAQ (reference sequence). The ends lost 2 bases at V and 6 bases at J; junction bases unmatched: 9. The CDR3 totals 15 residues. This CDR3 is CASSLLSGVGQTQYF. CDR3 in DNA: TGTGCCAGCAGCTTACTCAGCGGGGTTGGGCAGACCCAGTACTTC.

The chain recombines TRBV5-6 with TRBJ1-1, with no clear D. This CDR3 has 13 amino acids. CDR1 SGHDT and CDR2 YYEEEE come from the germline V gene. V was cut by 4 bases and J by 3 bases, with 10 bases left in between. This CDR3 reads CASSLDMDTEAFF. The CDR3, as DNA: TGTGCCAGCAGCCTCGACATGGACACTGAAGCTTTCTTT.

CDR3 nucleotide sequence: TGTGCCAGCAGTGGGACTAGCGGGAGAGCCTACGAGCAGTACTTC. Residues: CASSGTSGRAYEQYF. The V gene is TRBV6-6, the J gene TRBJ2-7, with TRBD2 matching 14 bases. CDR1 and CDR2 (germline): MNHNY, SVGAGI (reference sequence). V was clipped by 5 bases and J by 2 bases; unmatched bases: 2. The length of the CDR3 is 15 residues.

The sample holds a few counts of this clone. This rearrangement joins TRBV18 to TRBJ1-6; D not resolved. Germline CDR1 KGHSH, CDR2 LQKENI. The CDR3 sequence is 14 residues long. Deletions cut 3 bases from V and 8 bases from J, with 11 bases between. The CDR3 coding sequence is TGTGCCAGCTCACCCCAGGCCGGTGATTCACCCCTCCACTTT. Its translation is CASSPQAGDSPLHF. Full variable domain (remainder filled in from reference TRBV18 and TRBJ1-6): NAGVMQNPRHLVRRRGQEARLRCSPMKGHSHVYWYRQLPEEGLKFMVYLQKENIIDESGMPKERFSAEFPKEGPSILRIQQVVRGDSAAYFCASSPQAGDSPLHFGNGTRLTVT.

This rearrangement joins TRBV2 to TRBJ1-3, with no clear D. The CDR3 runs to 15 residues. CDR1 is SNHLY and CDR2 is FYNNEI in the germline V gene. V was trimmed by 4 bases and J by 1 base, leaving 11 bases between them. Here the CDR3 reads CASSVGGPSGNTIYF. The CDR3 DNA sequence: TGTGCCAGCAGTGTTGGAGGGCCGTCTGGAAACACCATATATTTT.

The chain employs TRBV4-1 and TRBJ2-7; possibly TRBD2 for D (6 bases). V lost 2 bases and J 0 bases, leaving 14 bases between the germline ends. The CDR3 spans 16 residues. CDR1 is MGHRA and CDR2 is YSYEKL in the germline V gene. Here the CDR3 reads CASSQPGVAASYEQYF. The DNA for the CDR3 is TGCGCCAGCAGCCAACCCGGGGTAGCGGCCTCCTACGAGCAGTACTTC.

A few counts support this clone. The J gene is TRBJ1-2, the V gene TRBV5-1; D is unclear. V lost 4 bases to trimming and J lost 8 bases, with 12 bases between them. The CDR3 has 12 amino acids. Germline lookup yields CDR1 SGHRS and CDR2 YFSETQ. In DNA, the CDR3 is TGCGCCAGCAGCATCGGACTGGAAGGCTACACCTTC. Protein product: CASSIGLEGYTF.

The rearrangement uses TRBV20-1 and TRBJ1-1; 8 bases map to TRBD1. The CDR3 extends over 11 amino acids. Germline assignment: CDR1 DFQATT and CDR2 SNEGSKA (reference sequence). J gave up 7 bases and V 8 bases, and 6 bases lay outside the gene matches. DNA of the CDR3: TGCAGTTTGGACAGGGCCCTTGAAGCTTTCTTT. Protein sequence: CSLDRALEAFF.

This chain links TRBV5-4 with TRBJ2-1; 14 nucleotides agree with TRBD2. CDR3 length: 16 amino acids. Germline V gene sequence: CDR1 SGHNT, CDR2 YYREEE (reference sequence). J lost 10 bases, V lost 2 bases, and 8 bases had no gene match. Here the CDR3 DNA reads TGTGCCAGCAGCTTACCGGGACTAGCGGGAGTGGCCGAGCAGTTCTTC. It is translated as CASSLPGLAGVAEQFF.

This chain links TRBV2 with TRBJ1-1; no reliable D call. The V end lost 4 bases, the J end lost 3 bases, and 9 bases lay between the germline ends. The germline V gene has CDR1 SNHLY and CDR2 FYNNEI. The CDR3 extends over 13 amino acids. The CDR3 DNA is TGTGCCAGCAGTGCGGAGAAATACACTGAAGCTTTCTTT. Its protein product is CASSAEKYTEAFF. The whole variable domain, remainder taken from reference TRBV2 and TRBJ1-1, is EPEVTQTPSHQVTQMGQEVILRCVPISNHLYFYWYRQILGQKVEFLVSFYNNEISEKSEIFDDQFSVERPDGSNFTLKIRSTKLEDSAMYFCASSAEKYTEAFFGQGTRLTVV.

This rearrangement joins TRBV6-6 to TRBJ1-2, with 8 nucleotides matching TRBD1. Per the germline V gene, CDR1 is MNHNY and CDR2 is SVGAGI (reference sequence). After removal of 6 bases from V and 0 bases from J, the junction contained 24 bases not matched to a gene. The CDR3 sequence is 21 residues long. The DNA for the CDR3 is TGTGCCAGCAGCCGTCCCCCGGTCAGGGGGCCATCACCTGAACCTAACTATGGCTACACCTTC. Translating gives CASSRPPVRGPSPEPNYGYTF.

The J gene is TRBJ1-3, the V gene TRBV9; the D is unclear. Deletions cut 0 bases from V and 2 bases from J, with 12 bases between. This CDR3 has 16 amino acids. CDR1 SGDLS and CDR2 YYNGEE come from the germline V gene. The CDR3 protein is CASSVESRVTGNTIYF. CDR3 DNA: TGTGCCAGCAGCGTAGAATCGAGAGTAACTGGAAACACCATATATTTT.

CDR3 sequence reads: CASSERGPSGGGKLFF. CDR3 coding DNA: TGTGCCAGCAGTGAAAGAGGGCCTAGTGGGGGGGGAAAACTGTTTTTT. The chain carries TRBV6-1 and TRBJ1-4, with a possible D match to TRBD1 (5 bases). The germline V and J ends were trimmed by 2 bases and 10 bases, with 20 bases remaining between them. The germline CDR1 and CDR2 sequences are MNHNS and SASEGT. The CDR3 sequence is 16 residues long.